One and the same sample provided the 23 T cell receptor beta chains below, sequenced in a study of blood T cell repertoires in COVID-19. Assay: immunoSEQ multiplex PCR; the TCRdb copy retains only in-frame clones and omits some. The sample has some 370,000 clones; around 89% are singletons. The sample consisted of peripheral blood. These receptors were collected from a man aged 18-30 years with active or convalescent COVID-19.

The chain uses TRBV3-1 (or the pseudogene TRBV3-2) and TRBJ1-2; D is uncertain. CDR3 length: 14 amino acids. CDR1 is LGHDT and CDR2 is YNNKEL in the germline V gene (reference sequence). Deletions cut 0 bases from V and 4 bases from J, with 9 bases between. DNA of the CDR3: TGTGCCAGCAGCCAAGATCTACGTTTCTATGGCTACACCTTC. Translating gives CASSQDLRFYGYTF.

This sequence joins TRBV11-2 and TRBJ2-1; TRBD2 matches at 7 bases. Trimming took 5 bases from V and 8 from J; bases not matched to a gene: 3. The germline gives CDR1 SGHAT, CDR2 FQNNGV. The CDR3 has 12 residues. CDR3 coding DNA: TGTGCCAGCAGCCATACTAGCGATGAGCAGTTCTTC. Protein product: CASSHTSDEQFF.

The gene calls are TRBV4-2 and TRBJ2-7; 8 bases line up with TRBD2. The ends lost 6 bases at V and 0 bases at J; junction bases unmatched: 7. The CDR3 contains 15 residues. Germline V CDR1 and CDR2: LGHNA, YNFKEQ. Here the CDR3 DNA reads TGTGCCAGCAGTAAGGCTAGCGGGTTCTCCTACGAGCAGTACTTC. It codes for CASSKASGFSYEQYF.

The chain employs TRBV7-8 and TRBJ2-3; D may be TRBD1 (5 bases). Germline loops: CDR1 SGHVS, CDR2 FQNEAQ. Trimming stripped 0 bases from V and 7 bases from J, with 8 bases between. This CDR3 is 13 amino acids long. The CDR3: CASSLATAYTQYF. The CDR3 DNA reads TGTGCCAGCAGCTTAGCGACAGCTTATACGCAGTATTTT.

The V call is TRBV7-3, the J call TRBJ2-7; the match to TRBD1 covers 7 bases. Germline CDR1 is SGHTA and CDR2 is FQGTGA. The CDR3 sequence is 15 residues long. V was clipped by 1 base and J by 2 bases; unmatched bases: 5. CDR3 sequence: CASSLNPGQTYEQYF. In nucleotides, the CDR3 is TGTGCCAGCAGCTTAAATCCGGGACAGACCTACGAGCAGTACTTC.

To note about this clone: The junction departs from germline at one end; a sequencing error may be responsible. The V and J genes are TRBV6-1 and TRBJ1-2; D ambiguous. There are 13 residues in the CDR3. Germline loops: CDR1 MNHNS, CDR2 SASEGT. The CDR3 DNA reads TGTGCCAGCAGTGACAGAATTAACAATGGCTACACCTTC. Its translation: CASSDRINNGYTF.

The chain employs TRBV28 and TRBJ1-5; 7 bases map to TRBD1. This CDR3 comprises 14 residues. V dropped 5 bases and J dropped 5; count of bases not matched to a gene: 6. Germline V gene lookup returns CDR1 MDHEN and CDR2 SYDVKM. The CDR3 region has the DNA TGTGCCAGCAGTAACCGGGACAGATATCAGCCCCAGCATTTT. This encodes CASSNRDRYQPQHF.

The chain combines TRBV28 with TRBJ1-5, with 8 bases fitting TRBD1. J gave up 1 base and V 4 bases, and 3 bases lay outside the gene matches. In germline, CDR1 is MDHEN, CDR2 SYDVKM. The CDR3 covers 15 residues. The chain's CDR3 is CASSYTGGSNQPQHF. In DNA form, the CDR3 reads TGTGCCAGCAGTTACACAGGGGGAAGCAATCAGCCCCAGCATTTT.

The chain couples TRBV3-1 (or the pseudogene TRBV3-2) to TRBJ2-7, with a weak D call TRBD2 (6 bases). Trimming cost V 0 bases and J 7 bases, with 10 bases left between them. This CDR3 has 13 amino acids. The germline CDR1 and CDR2 sequences are LGHDT and YNNKEL (reference sequence). Here the CDR3 reads CASSQDWRGEQYF. CDR3 sequence (DNA): TGTGCCAGCAGCCAAGATTGGAGGGGAGAGCAGTACTTC.

The V call is TRBV24-1, the J call TRBJ2-3, with TRBD1 matching 8 bases. The CDR3 is 16 amino acids. Germline V gene sequence: CDR1 KGHDR, CDR2 SFDVKD. V was pared by 5 bases and J by 0 bases, with 6 bases of the junction left unmatched. The DNA for the CDR3 is TGTGCCACCAGTGTCCTAGGGACAGGAAGCACAGATACGCAGTATTTT. Protein product: CATSVLGTGSTDTQYF.

CDR3 in amino acids: CASSEEDRGQAFNYGYTF. In DNA form, the CDR3 reads TGTGCCAGCAGTGAAGAGGACAGGGGGCAGGCTTTTAACTATGGCTACACCTTC. The V and J genes are TRBV2 and TRBJ1-2; 11 bases are a match to TRBD1. Trimming removed 1 base from V and 1 base from J; junction bases left unmatched: 8. The CDR3 contains 18 residues. Germline CDR1 and CDR2: SNHLY and FYNNEI.

The chain uses TRBV7-3 and TRBJ2-3; 9 bases line up with TRBD1. Unmatched junction bases numbered 2, after V lost 3 bases and J lost 1 base. The CDR3 sequence is 15 residues long. CDR1 and CDR2 from the germline V gene are SGHTA and FQGTGA. The CDR3 here is CASSFWTGGTDTQYF. In nucleotides, the CDR3 is TGTGCCAGCAGCTTTTGGACAGGGGGCACAGATACGCAGTATTTT.

The V gene is TRBV28, the J gene TRBJ2-7; 8 nucleotides agree with TRBD1. This CDR3 is built from 14 residues. In germline, CDR1 is MDHEN, CDR2 SYDVKM. V was clipped by 5 bases and J by 4 bases; unmatched bases: 7. The CDR3 nucleotides are TGTGCCAGCAGTCTGACAGGGGTCGATTACGAGCAGTACTTC. Translated: CASSLTGVDYEQYF.

The chain couples TRBV11-2 to TRBJ1-4; 8 nucleotides match TRBD1. This CDR3 contains 17 residues. V was pared by 4 bases and J by 1 base, with 8 bases of the junction left unmatched. CDR1 and CDR2 (germline): SGHAT, FQNNGV. The CDR3, as DNA: TGTGCCAGCAGCTCGGACAGGGTTTCGGTAACTAATGAAAAACTGTTTTTT. It translates to CASSSDRVSVTNEKLFF.

The gene calls are TRBV6-5 and TRBJ2-7, with 8 bases lining up with TRBD1. Germline V gene lookup returns CDR1 MNHEY and CDR2 SVGAGI. Germline trimming cut 0 bases from V and 4 bases from J; bases unmatched to any gene: 8. The CDR3 runs 16 residues. CDR3 sequence: CASSYSGRGPRYEQYF. As DNA, the CDR3 is TGTGCCAGCAGTTACTCGGGCAGGGGGCCCCGATACGAGCAGTACTTC.

This CDR3 is CASSWGLAASYEQYF. For the CDR3, the DNA is TGTGCCAGCAGTTGGGGACTGGCCGCTTCCTACGAGCAGTACTTC. The chain recombines TRBV27 with TRBJ2-7; weak D call: TRBD2 (6 bases). Trimming removed 4 bases from V and 1 base from J, with 14 bases in between. Germline V gives CDR1 MNHEY, CDR2 SMNVEV (reference sequence). The CDR3 contains 15 residues.

This rearrangement joins TRBV28 to TRBJ2-1; 11 nucleotides align to TRBD2. The germline gives CDR1 MDHEN, CDR2 SYDVKM. The CDR3 runs to 15 residues. Trimming removed 6 bases from V and 4 bases from J; junction bases left unmatched: 5. Here the CDR3 DNA reads TGTGCCAGCAGCCTAACTAGCGGGGGATACAATGAGCAGTTCTTC. It translates to CASSLTSGGYNEQFF.

The V gene is TRBV28, the J gene TRBJ2-2; D ambiguous. Germline V lookup: CDR1 MDHEN, CDR2 SYDVKM. This CDR3 is built from 11 residues. The germline V and J ends were trimmed by 7 bases and 5 bases, with 5 bases remaining between them. The CDR3 here is CASTLTGELFF. As DNA, the CDR3 is TGTGCCAGCACACTAACCGGGGAGCTGTTTTTT.

The rearrangement joins TRBV10-3 to TRBJ1-4; TRBD1 matches at 8 bases. Germline V gene data show CDR1 as ENHRY and CDR2 as SYGVKD. The V gene end was trimmed by 2 bases and the J gene end by 5 bases; junction bases not matched to a gene: 7. The CDR3 has 16 residues. The CDR3 region is CAISERTGSGNEKLFF. In DNA form, the CDR3 reads TGTGCCATCAGTGAGAGGACAGGGTCGGGAAATGAAAAACTGTTTTTT.

Written as DNA, the CDR3 is TGTGCCAGCAATACAGGGAACATTCAGTACTTC. It translates to CASNTGNIQYF. The V call is TRBV2, the J call TRBJ2-4; D possibly corresponds to TRBD1 (6 bases). Trimming removed 7 bases from V and 7 bases from J, with 8 bases in between. The length of the CDR3 is 11 residues. The germline V gene has CDR1 SNHLY and CDR2 FYNNEI.

The gene calls are TRBV5-6 and TRBJ2-1; D perhaps matches TRBD2 (6 bases). This CDR3 region has 15 residues. Germline V gene lookup returns CDR1 SGHDT and CDR2 YYEEEE. Trimming took off 4 bases at V and 3 bases at J, with 14 bases between the two ends. The CDR3, as DNA: TGTGCCAGCAGCCTCCGTGGCGGGGACTACAATGAGCAGTTCTTC. This sequence encodes CASSLRGGDYNEQFF.

This chain uses TRBV28 with TRBJ2-5, with TRBD2 identical over 7 bases. Germline CDR1 is MDHEN and CDR2 is SYDVKM. CDR3 length equals 13 residues. With V trimmed by 5 bases and J by 7 bases, 7 bases remained unmatched. CDR3 sequence: CASSLSSGGTQYF. The CDR3 DNA follows: TGTGCCAGCAGTCTCTCTAGCGGAGGGACCCAGTACTTC.

The chain joins TRBV19 to TRBJ1-5; D is ambiguous. The length of the CDR3 is 14 residues. Trimming stripped 1 base from V and 3 bases from J, with 7 bases between. Germline CDR1 is LNHDA and CDR2 is SQIVND (reference sequence). The CDR3 loop reads CASSIALFNQPQHF. In nucleotides, the CDR3 is TGTGCCAGTAGTATAGCTCTATTCAATCAGCCCCAGCATTTT.